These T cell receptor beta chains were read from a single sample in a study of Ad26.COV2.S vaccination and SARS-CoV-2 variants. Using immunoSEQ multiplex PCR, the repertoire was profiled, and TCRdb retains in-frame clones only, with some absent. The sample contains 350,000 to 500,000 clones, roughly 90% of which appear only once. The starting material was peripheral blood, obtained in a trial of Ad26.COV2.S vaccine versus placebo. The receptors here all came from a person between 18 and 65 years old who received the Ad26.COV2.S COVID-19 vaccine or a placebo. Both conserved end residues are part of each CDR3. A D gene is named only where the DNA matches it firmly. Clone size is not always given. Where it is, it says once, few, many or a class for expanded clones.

CDR3 DNA: TGTGCCAGCAGGGTTAGAACAGATACGCAGTATTTT; CDR3 protein: CASRVRTDTQYF; J gene: TRBJ2-3; V gene: TRBV2; clone size: -; D gene: -
CDR3 DNA: TGTGCCAGCAGTTGGGCGGGGACCCCCGGCGGTGAGCAGTTCTTC; CDR3 protein: CASSWAGTPGGEQFF; J gene: TRBJ2-1; V gene: TRBV9; clone size: -; D gene: -
CDR3 DNA: TGTGCCAGCAGATTCAGGGGGCGGGGAGGGACTGAAGCTTTCTTT; CDR3 protein: CASRFRGRGGTEAFF; J gene: TRBJ1-1; V gene: TRBV6-5; clone size: -; D gene: TRBD1
CDR3 DNA: TGTGCCAGCAGCTTAGTCCGGGACAGGAGAAACAATGAGCAGTTCTTC; CDR3 protein: CASSLVRDRRNNEQFF; J gene: TRBJ2-1; V gene: TRBV7-2; clone size: -; D gene: TRBD1
CDR3 DNA: TGCGCCAGCAGCTTGCGGGATAGGGTCACTGAAGCTTTCTTT; CDR3 protein: CASSLRDRVTEAFF; J gene: TRBJ1-1; V gene: TRBV5-1; clone size: -; D gene: -
CDR3 DNA: TGTGCCTGGAGTGTACTGAGGACAGCCAAAGCTTTCTTT; CDR3 protein: CAWSVLRTAKAFF; J gene: TRBJ1-1; V gene: TRBV30; clone size: once; D gene: -
CDR3 DNA: TGCGCCAGCAGCCCTCCCGAGCGCCAAGAGACCCAGTACTTC; CDR3 protein: CASSPPERQETQYF; J gene: TRBJ2-5; V gene: TRBV4-1; clone size: -; D gene: -
CDR3 DNA: TGTGCCAGCAGCTCGACAGGGTTCGGTCAGCCCCAGCATTTT; CDR3 protein: CASSSTGFGQPQHF; J gene: TRBJ1-5; V gene: TRBV7-8; clone size: -; D gene: TRBD1
CDR3 DNA: TGCGCCAGCAGTCATCGGGCCGAACAGGGCCTATTACCCCCAATGGATAATGAAAAACTGTTTTTT; CDR3 protein: CASSHRAEQGLLPPMDNEKLFF; J gene: TRBJ1-4; V gene: TRBV23-1; clone size: -; D gene: -
CDR3 DNA: TGCGCCAGCAGCGGGGGTCCCGGGGACTATGGCTACACCTTC; CDR3 protein: CASSGGPGDYGYTF; J gene: TRBJ1-2; V gene: TRBV5-1; clone size: -; D gene: -
CDR3 DNA: TGTGCCAGCAGGTCTGGACCACAAGAGACCCAGTACTTC; CDR3 protein: CASRSGPQETQYF; J gene: TRBJ2-5; V gene: TRBV5-6; clone size: -; D gene: -
CDR3 DNA: TGTGCCAGCAGCTTAGACCAGGGCTACACCTTC; CDR3 protein: CASSLDQGYTF; J gene: TRBJ1-2; V gene: TRBV7-2; clone size: -; D gene: -
CDR3 DNA: TGTGCCAGCAGTCCGGGACAGGTCTCCTACGAGCAGTACTTC; CDR3 protein: CASSPGQVSYEQYF; J gene: TRBJ2-7; V gene: TRBV6-2/TRBV6-3; clone size: -; D gene: TRBD1
CDR3 DNA: TGTGCCTGGAGTGTGGGGGGTTACACCTACGAGCAGTACTTC; CDR3 protein: CAWSVGGYTYEQYF; J gene: TRBJ2-7; V gene: TRBV30; clone size: once; D gene: -
CDR3 DNA: TGTGCCAGCAGTGCGGGACAACTTGAAAAACTGTTTTTT; CDR3 protein: CASSAGQLEKLFF; J gene: TRBJ1-4; V gene: TRBV2; clone size: -; D gene: -
CDR3 DNA: TGCAGCGTTGAAGGGACAGGGTACTCCGAGCAGTACTTC; CDR3 protein: CSVEGTGYSEQYF; J gene: TRBJ2-7; V gene: TRBV29-1; clone size: -; D gene: TRBD1
CDR3 DNA: TGTGCCAGCAGCTTAGCCCGAAATTCACCCCTCCACTTT; CDR3 protein: CASSLARNSPLHF; J gene: TRBJ1-6; V gene: TRBV7-2; clone size: -; D gene: -
CDR3 DNA: TGTGCCAGCAGTACAGGACAGGGTCGAACCGGGGAGCTGTTTTTT; CDR3 protein: CASSTGQGRTGELFF; J gene: TRBJ2-2; V gene: TRBV2; clone size: -; D gene: TRBD1
CDR3 DNA: TGTGCCTGGAGTTCACGGACAGGGAACACTGAAGCTTTCTTT; CDR3 protein: CAWSSRTGNTEAFF; J gene: TRBJ1-1; V gene: TRBV30; clone size: -; D gene: TRBD1
CDR3 DNA: TGTGCCAGCAGTTACTCCCAAGGGGCGGTATACTTC; CDR3 protein: CASSYSQGAVYF; J gene: TRBJ2-5; V gene: TRBV6-2/TRBV6-3; clone size: -; D gene: -
CDR3 DNA: TGCGCCAGCAGCCAAGATTCAGGGAAGACCTACAATGAGCAGTTCTTC; CDR3 protein: CASSQDSGKTYNEQFF; J gene: TRBJ2-1; V gene: TRBV4-3; clone size: -; D gene: -
CDR3 DNA: TGTGCCAGCAGTCCAGCGGGGCCCAGGGACGAGACCCAGTACTTC; CDR3 protein: CASSPAGPRDETQYF; J gene: TRBJ2-5; V gene: TRBV28; clone size: -; D gene: TRBD2
CDR3 DNA: TGTGCCAGCAGTAAACCGGAGACCAGCACAGATACGCAGTATTTT; CDR3 protein: CASSKPETSTDTQYF; J gene: TRBJ2-3; V gene: TRBV28; clone size: -; D gene: -
CDR3 DNA: TGCGCCAGCAGGCCCGGCTATTTGACTGCGAACACCGGGGAGCTGTTTTTT; CDR3 protein: CASRPGYLTANTGELFF; J gene: TRBJ2-2; V gene: TRBV4-1; clone size: -; D gene: -
CDR3 DNA: TGTGCCAGCAGTTTCGTGAGGGGGGAGACCCAGTACTTC; CDR3 protein: CASSFVRGETQYF; J gene: TRBJ2-5; V gene: TRBV27; clone size: -; D gene: -
CDR3 DNA: TGTGCCAGCAGCTTAGGAGCGGGGGCCACAGATACGCAGTATTTT; CDR3 protein: CASSLGAGATDTQYF; J gene: TRBJ2-3; V gene: TRBV7-9; clone size: -; D gene: TRBD2
CDR3 DNA: TGTGCCAGCGGACAGGTGGGATTTAATAGCAATCAGCCCCAGCATTTT; CDR3 protein: CASGQVGFNSNQPQHF; J gene: TRBJ1-5; V gene: TRBV19; clone size: -; D gene: TRBD1
CDR3 DNA: TGTGCCAGCAGCTTAGCGCAAGCTGGGTACGAGCAGTACTTC; CDR3 protein: CASSLAQAGYEQYF; J gene: TRBJ2-7; V gene: TRBV7-2; clone size: -; D gene: -
CDR3 DNA: TGCAGTGCTAGTGACAGTAATAGCTCCTACAATGAGCAGTTCTTC; CDR3 protein: CSASDSNSSYNEQFF; J gene: TRBJ2-1; V gene: TRBV20-1; clone size: -; D gene: -
CDR3 DNA: TGTGCCAGCAGCCAAGACTGGGGGGGACAGTACTACGAGCAGTACTTC; CDR3 protein: CASSQDWGGQYYEQYF; J gene: TRBJ2-7; V gene: TRBV3-1/TRBV3-2; clone size: -; D gene: -
CDR3 DNA: TGTGCCAGCAGCCAATCTACAGGGAGGGAGCGTGAAAAACTGTTTTTT; CDR3 protein: CASSQSTGREREKLFF; J gene: TRBJ1-4; V gene: TRBV3-1/TRBV3-2; clone size: -; D gene: -
CDR3 DNA: TGTGCCTTGACACTCCTCCGAGGTGATTCACCCCTCCACTTT; CDR3 protein: CALTLLRGDSPLHF; J gene: TRBJ1-6; V gene: TRBV30; clone size: -; D gene: -
CDR3 DNA: TGTGCCATCAGCAAGACTAGCGGAGAACCAGATACGCAGTATTTT; CDR3 protein: CAISKTSGEPDTQYF; J gene: TRBJ2-3; V gene: TRBV10-3; clone size: -; D gene: TRBD2
CDR3 DNA: TGTGCCATCAGTGAGACGGGGTACCAAGAGACCCAGTACTTC; CDR3 protein: CAISETGYQETQYF; J gene: TRBJ2-5; V gene: TRBV10-3; clone size: -; D gene: -
CDR3 DNA: TGTGCCAGCAGTTTATCTAAGACAGGTATGAACACTGAAGCTTTCTTT; CDR3 protein: CASSLSKTGMNTEAFF; J gene: TRBJ1-1; V gene: TRBV27; clone size: -; D gene: -
CDR3 DNA: TGTGCCAGCAGTTACTCGCGGAGGGGCAACGAGCAGTACTTC; CDR3 protein: CASSYSRRGNEQYF; J gene: TRBJ2-7; V gene: TRBV6-5; clone size: -; D gene: -
CDR3 DNA: TGTGCCAGCAGTTACGGACCGACAGGGAGGGGGGAGACCCAGTACTTC; CDR3 protein: CASSYGPTGRGETQYF; J gene: TRBJ2-5; V gene: TRBV6-6; clone size: -; D gene: -
CDR3 DNA: TGCGCCAGCAGCTTAGGGCCCCTAGGGCCCCTTCGATCGGGCTACACCTTC; CDR3 protein: CASSLGPLGPLRSGYTF; J gene: TRBJ1-2; V gene: TRBV4-3; clone size: -; D gene: -
CDR3 DNA: TGTGCCAGCAGTGAATTTTCCGAAAAACTGTTTTTT; CDR3 protein: CASSEFSEKLFF; J gene: TRBJ1-4; V gene: TRBV6-1; clone size: -; D gene: -
CDR3 DNA: TGTGCCAGCAGTTTTTTTTTGGGGTCGGGAGAGACCCAGTACTTC; CDR3 protein: CASSFFLGSGETQYF; J gene: TRBJ2-5; V gene: TRBV28; clone size: -; D gene: -
CDR3 DNA: TGTGCCAGCAGCTTGTCCACTCACTCGAGCACTGAAGCTTTCTTT; CDR3 protein: CASSLSTHSSTEAFF; J gene: TRBJ1-1; V gene: TRBV5-4; clone size: -; D gene: -
CDR3 DNA: TGTGCCAGCCTCGATGGGACGCTCTATGGCTACACCTTC; CDR3 protein: CASLDGTLYGYTF; J gene: TRBJ1-2; V gene: TRBV2; clone size: -; D gene: -
CDR3 DNA: TGTGCCAGCAGTTTCTCCGGGACAGGGCGGGCCGAGCAGTACTTC; CDR3 protein: CASSFSGTGRAEQYF; J gene: TRBJ2-7; V gene: TRBV27; clone size: -; D gene: TRBD1
CDR3 DNA: TGTGCCAGCAGTTGGGGACGGGGCGGGGAGCTGTTTTTT; CDR3 protein: CASSWGRGGELFF; J gene: TRBJ2-2; V gene: TRBV27; clone size: -; D gene: -
CDR3 DNA: TGCGCCAGCAGTGAGGGAGGGGGATCCCCGTACTTC; CDR3 protein: CASSEGGGSPYF; J gene: TRBJ2-4; V gene: TRBV10-2; clone size: -; D gene: -
CDR3 DNA: TGTGCCAGCAGTAGGACAGCCTCGAGCAATCAGCCCCAGCATTTT; CDR3 protein: CASSRTASSNQPQHF; J gene: TRBJ1-5; V gene: TRBV6-5; clone size: -; D gene: -
CDR3 DNA: TGTGCCAGCAGTTTAGGGCAGGGGGTCGACGAGCAGTACTTC; CDR3 protein: CASSLGQGVDEQYF; J gene: TRBJ2-7; V gene: TRBV28; clone size: -; D gene: TRBD1
CDR3 DNA: TGTGCCACCGGGACAGGGCCTGGAAACACCATATATTTT; CDR3 protein: CATGTGPGNTIYF; J gene: TRBJ1-3; V gene: TRBV10-3; clone size: few; D gene: TRBD1
CDR3 DNA: TGTGCCAGCAGCTTTCGGGGAGTACAAGAGACCCAGTACTTC; CDR3 protein: CASSFRGVQETQYF; J gene: TRBJ2-5; V gene: TRBV11-2; clone size: -; D gene: -
CDR3 DNA: TGTGCCAGCAGCGCAATCTGGGGGCCCCAGTACGAGCAGTACTTC; CDR3 protein: CASSAIWGPQYEQYF; J gene: TRBJ2-7; V gene: TRBV7-6; clone size: -; D gene: -
CDR3 DNA: TGTGCCAGCAGCTTGGACACCGGCCTATACAATGAGCAGTTCTTC; CDR3 protein: CASSLDTGLYNEQFF; J gene: TRBJ2-1; V gene: TRBV5-4; clone size: -; D gene: -
CDR3 DNA: TGTGCCAGCAAAGATTTAGGGGGACAGGATCAAGAGACCCAGTACTTC; CDR3 protein: CASKDLGGQDQETQYF; J gene: TRBJ2-5; V gene: TRBV5-4; clone size: -; D gene: TRBD1
CDR3 DNA: TGTGCCAGCTTAACCCGACAGAGAAATAGCAATCAGCCCCAGCATTTT; CDR3 protein: CASLTRQRNSNQPQHF; J gene: TRBJ1-5; V gene: TRBV28; clone size: -; D gene: -
CDR3 DNA: TGTGCCAGCAGTTTCCCGACAGAGGCCCACTATAATTCACCCCTCCACTTT; CDR3 protein: CASSFPTEAHYNSPLHF; J gene: TRBJ1-6; V gene: TRBV28; clone size: -; D gene: -
CDR3 DNA: TGTGCCAGTAGTGCCAGGGACCGGAGGGCTGAAGCTTTCTTT; CDR3 protein: CASSARDRRAEAFF; J gene: TRBJ1-1; V gene: TRBV19; clone size: -; D gene: -
CDR3 DNA: TGTGCCAGCAGTTACGCCCAAGAGCAGCCCCAGCATTTT; CDR3 protein: CASSYAQEQPQHF; J gene: TRBJ1-5; V gene: TRBV6-5; clone size: -; D gene: -